The rows below give T cell receptor beta chains drawn from one sample of a study of shared clonotypes between healthy human individuals. The method was immunoSEQ multiplex PCR; TCRdb's version includes in-frame clones alone and lacks a portion of them. The sample records about 96,000 clones, roughly 50% being singletons. Sequenced input: PBMCs. These receptors all stem from a woman aged 40 to 50 in good health. Some clones in this sample may be carry-over from other donors' samples. Both conserved end residues are part of each CDR3. A D gene is named only where the DNA matches it firmly. A row's size may be missing; if present it is once, few, many or a size class.

CDR3	DNA	D	length	size	J	V
CAISESGQGGYTF	TGTGCCATCAGTGAGTCGGGACAGGGGGGCTACACCTTC	TRBD1	13	medium-sized	TRBJ1-2	TRBV10-3
CAWDLNGQQETQYF	TGTGCCTGGGATCTGAACGGACAGCAAGAGACCCAGTACTTC	-	14	-	TRBJ2-5	TRBV30
CAWSIHSYEQYF	TGTGCCTGGAGTATACACTCCTACGAGCAGTACTTC	-	12	-	TRBJ2-7	TRBV30
CASSPWGSYNEQFF	TGTGCCAGCAGCCCTTGGGGGTCCTACAATGAGCAGTTCTTC	-	14	many	TRBJ2-1	TRBV7-9
CASSLAPSVNYEQYF	TGTGCCAGCAGCTTAGCGCCTAGCGTAAACTACGAGCAGTACTTC	-	15	-	TRBJ2-7	TRBV7-6
CASSPRTGQGSTDTQYF	TGTGCCAGCAGCCCCCGAACAGGGCAAGGATCCACAGATACGCAGTATTTT	-	17	few	TRBJ2-3	TRBV11-2
CASSSRGYGYTF	TGTGCCAGCAGTTCACGGGGGTATGGCTACACCTTC	-	12	many	TRBJ1-2	TRBV28
CASSPGTGADNEKLFF	TGTGCCAGCAGCCCGGGGACGGGGGCTGATAATGAAAAACTGTTTTTT	-	16	-	TRBJ1-4	TRBV7-7
CASKPRTSGYNEQFF	TGTGCCAGCAAACCGAGGACTAGCGGCTACAATGAGCAGTTCTTC	TRBD2	15	-	TRBJ2-1	TRBV27
CASSGQGNTEAFF	TGTGCCAGTAGCGGACAGGGGAACACTGAAGCTTTCTTT	TRBD1	13	few	TRBJ1-1	TRBV7-9
CAWSVSRTSGTYNEQFF	TGTGCCTGGAGTGTCAGCCGGACTAGCGGGACCTACAATGAGCAGTTCTTC	TRBD2	17	-	TRBJ2-1	TRBV30
CSVDGTSGRYEQFF	TGCAGCGTTGACGGGACTAGCGGGAGGTATGAGCAGTTCTTC	TRBD2	14	many	TRBJ2-1	TRBV29-1
CASSIDVVTGQETQYF	TGTGCCAGTAGTATCGACGTTGTGACAGGGCAAGAGACCCAGTACTTC	TRBD1	16	-	TRBJ2-5	TRBV19
CASLDRDVYGYTF	TGTGCCAGCCTGGACAGAGATGTCTATGGCTACACCTTC	-	13	-	TRBJ1-2	TRBV2
CASSLAPAAGSGYTF	TGCGCCAGCAGCTTGGCCCCAGCAGCAGGCAGTGGCTACACCTTC	-	15	-	TRBJ1-2	TRBV5-1
CASSPGTSNEQFF	TGTGCCAGCTCACCAGGGACTAGCAATGAGCAGTTCTTC	TRBD2	13	many	TRBJ2-1	TRBV18
CASIRTSGSTGELFF	TGTGCCAGCATCAGGACTAGCGGGAGTACCGGGGAGCTGTTTTTT	TRBD2	15	-	TRBJ2-2	TRBV28
CASSLSTGEGYEQYF	TGCGCCAGCAGCTTGTCGACAGGGGAGGGCTACGAGCAGTACTTC	-	15	-	TRBJ2-7	TRBV5-1
CASSLLAGGLAGELFF	TGTGCCAGCAGCTTGCTAGCGGGAGGCCTTGCCGGGGAGCTGTTTTTT	TRBD2	16	many	TRBJ2-2	TRBV7-9
CATSRDSYYGYTF	TGTGCCACCAGTAGGGACAGCTACTATGGCTACACCTTC	TRBD1	13	many	TRBJ1-2	TRBV15
CASTWTGGNQPQHF	TGTGCCAGTACCTGGACAGGGGGGAATCAGCCCCAGCATTTT	TRBD1	14	many	TRBJ1-5	TRBV19
CASSQDRAVSYNEQFF	TGTGCCAGCAGCCAAGACCGAGCGGTCTCCTACAATGAGCAGTTCTTC	-	16	-	TRBJ2-1	TRBV14
CASSLFGGQPQHF	TGTGCCAGCAGCTTATTCGGTGGGCAGCCCCAGCATTTT	-	13	-	TRBJ1-5	TRBV5-4